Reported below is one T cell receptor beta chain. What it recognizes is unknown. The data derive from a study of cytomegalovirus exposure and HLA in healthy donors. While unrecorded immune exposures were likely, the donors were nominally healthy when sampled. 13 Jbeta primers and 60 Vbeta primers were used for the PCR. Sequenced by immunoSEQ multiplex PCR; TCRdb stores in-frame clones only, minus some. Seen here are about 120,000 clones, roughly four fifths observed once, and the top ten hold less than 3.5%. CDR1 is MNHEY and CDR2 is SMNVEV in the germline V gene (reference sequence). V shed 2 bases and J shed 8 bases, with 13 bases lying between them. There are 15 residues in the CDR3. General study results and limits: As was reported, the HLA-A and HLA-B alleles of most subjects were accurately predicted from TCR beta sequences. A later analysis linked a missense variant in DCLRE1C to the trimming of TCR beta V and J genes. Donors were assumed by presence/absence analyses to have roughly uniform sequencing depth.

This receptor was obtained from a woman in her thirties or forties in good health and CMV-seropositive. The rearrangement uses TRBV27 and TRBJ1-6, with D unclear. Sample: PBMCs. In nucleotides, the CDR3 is TGTGCCAGCAGTTTACTCACAGAAGACCATTCACCCCTCCACTTT. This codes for CASSLLTEDHSPLHF.